This T cell receptor beta chain was found in a study of shared clonotypes between healthy human individuals. Naive CD8 cells comprised CD45RO-negative, CCR7-positively selected cells, excluding terminally differentiated effector memory CD45RA+ cells. The V gene's germline CDR1 is LNHDA and CDR2 SQIVND (reference sequence). V lost 6 bases, J lost 0 bases, and 8 bases lay in between. CDR3 length: 13 residues. Each sorted subset replicate got 200 ng genomic DNA, 25,000 to 35,000 genomes. Produced via immunoSEQ multiplex PCR; TCRdb's table is partial and in-frame only. This table has about 2.1 million clones, 85% to 95% appearing once.

This chain connects TRBV19 to TRBJ2-5; the D is unclear. The sequence came from a man between 18 and 29 years old in good health. Some clones in this sample may be carry-over from other donors' samples. The sample taken for sequencing was naive CD8+ T cells from PBMCs. DNA of the CDR3: TGTGCCAGTAGATTGTCGTACCAAGAGACCCAGTACTTC. It yields the protein CASRLSYQETQYF.